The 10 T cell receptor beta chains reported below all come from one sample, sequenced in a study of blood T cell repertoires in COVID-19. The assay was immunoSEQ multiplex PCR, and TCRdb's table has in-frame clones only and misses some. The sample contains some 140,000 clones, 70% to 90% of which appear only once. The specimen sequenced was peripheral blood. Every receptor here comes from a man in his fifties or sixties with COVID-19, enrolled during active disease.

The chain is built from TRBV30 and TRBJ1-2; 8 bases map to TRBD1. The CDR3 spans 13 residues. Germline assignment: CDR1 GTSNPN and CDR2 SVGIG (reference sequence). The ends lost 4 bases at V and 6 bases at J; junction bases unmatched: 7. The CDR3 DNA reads TGTGCCTGGACCCCGGCAGGGGGCAATGGCTACACCTTC. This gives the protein CAWTPAGGNGYTF.

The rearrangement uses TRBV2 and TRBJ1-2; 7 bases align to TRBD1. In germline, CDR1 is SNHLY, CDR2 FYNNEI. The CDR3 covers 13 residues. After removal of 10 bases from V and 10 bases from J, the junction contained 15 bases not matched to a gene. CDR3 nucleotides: TGTGCCACCACTAGAACAGGGGAGATTGACTACACCTTC. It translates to CATTRTGEIDYTF.

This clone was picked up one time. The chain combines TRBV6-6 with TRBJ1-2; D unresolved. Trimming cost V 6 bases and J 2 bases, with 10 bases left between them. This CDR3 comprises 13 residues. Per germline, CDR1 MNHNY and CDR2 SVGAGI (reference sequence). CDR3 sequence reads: CASSPGKNYGYTF. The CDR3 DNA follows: TGTGCCAGCAGCCCCGGGAAAAACTATGGCTACACCTTC.

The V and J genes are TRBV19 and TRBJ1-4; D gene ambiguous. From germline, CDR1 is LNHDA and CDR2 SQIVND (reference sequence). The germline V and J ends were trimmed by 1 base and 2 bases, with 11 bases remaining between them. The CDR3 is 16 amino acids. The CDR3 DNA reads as TGTGCCAGTAGTATAGGAGGGCTTCGGACTAATGAAAAACTGTTTTTT. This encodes CASSIGGLRTNEKLFF.

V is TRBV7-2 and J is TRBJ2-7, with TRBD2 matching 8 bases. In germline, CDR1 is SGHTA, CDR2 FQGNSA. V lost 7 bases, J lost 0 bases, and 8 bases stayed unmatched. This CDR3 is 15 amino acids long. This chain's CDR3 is CASKQNSGSSYEQYF. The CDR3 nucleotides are TGTGCCAGCAAACAGAACAGCGGGAGCTCCTACGAGCAGTACTTC.

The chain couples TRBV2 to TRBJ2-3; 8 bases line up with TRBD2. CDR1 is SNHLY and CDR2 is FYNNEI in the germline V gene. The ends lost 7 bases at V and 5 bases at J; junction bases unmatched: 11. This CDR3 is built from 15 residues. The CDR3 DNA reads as TGTGCCAGCAACGGGGTAGCGGGACCCGAAGATACGCAGTATTTT. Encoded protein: CASNGVAGPEDTQYF.

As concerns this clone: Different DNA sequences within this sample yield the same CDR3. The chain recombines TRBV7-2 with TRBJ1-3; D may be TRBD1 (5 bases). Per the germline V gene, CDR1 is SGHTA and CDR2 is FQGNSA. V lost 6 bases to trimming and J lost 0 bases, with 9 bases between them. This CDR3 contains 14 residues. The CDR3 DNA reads TGTGCCAGCAGTTCCCAGGGCTCTGGAAACACCATATATTTT. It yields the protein CASSSQGSGNTIYF.

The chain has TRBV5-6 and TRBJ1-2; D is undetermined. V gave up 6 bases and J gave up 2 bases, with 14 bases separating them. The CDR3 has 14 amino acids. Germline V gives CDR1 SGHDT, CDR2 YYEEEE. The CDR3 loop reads CASTSLERNYGYTF. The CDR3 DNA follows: TGTGCCAGCACCTCATTGGAGAGAAACTATGGCTACACCTTC. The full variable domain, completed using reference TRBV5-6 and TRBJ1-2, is DAGVTQSPTHLIKTRGQQVTLRCSPKSGHDTVSWYQQALGQGPQFIFQYYEEEERQRGNFPDRFSGHQFPNYSSELNVNALLLGDSALYLCASTSLERNYGYTFGSGTRLTVV.

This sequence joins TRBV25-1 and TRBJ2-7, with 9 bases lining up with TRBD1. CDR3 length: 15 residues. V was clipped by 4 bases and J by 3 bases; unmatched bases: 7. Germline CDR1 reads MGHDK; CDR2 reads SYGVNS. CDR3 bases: TGTGCCAGCAGTGCCGCCGGGACAGGGTACTACGAGCAGTACTTC. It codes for CASSAAGTGYYEQYF.

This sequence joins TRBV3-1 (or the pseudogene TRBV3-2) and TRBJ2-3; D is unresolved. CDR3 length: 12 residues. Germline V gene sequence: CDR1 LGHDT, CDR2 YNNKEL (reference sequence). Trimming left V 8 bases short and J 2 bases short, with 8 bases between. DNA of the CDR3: TGTGCCAGCGGGCTTCACACAGATACGCAGTATTTT. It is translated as CASGLHTDTQYF.